This T cell receptor (beta chain) was sequenced in a study of blood T cells in healthy people across ages. The table lists this clonotype with a few counts. Sample-barcoded 5' priming and a J-beta primer mix drove a second PCR of about 6 to 12 cycles. MiXCR was run by TCRdb on the 5' RACE reads, yielding one entry per CDR3 protein. The data show about a million distinct CDR3 sequences, more than 30% seen once. Sequenced input: blood. This TCR derives from a man younger than 35 in good health.

DNA for the CDR3: TGTGCCAGCACTTTGGACGGACAGAGCTCCTACAATGAGCAGTTCTTC. Protein sequence: CASTLDGQSSYNEQFF. The chain couples TRBV7-3 to TRBJ2-1; D may be TRBD1 (6 bases). There are 16 residues in the CDR3. Germline V CDR1 and CDR2: SGHTA, FQGTGA. Trimming removed 7 bases from V and 0 bases from J, with 16 bases in between.